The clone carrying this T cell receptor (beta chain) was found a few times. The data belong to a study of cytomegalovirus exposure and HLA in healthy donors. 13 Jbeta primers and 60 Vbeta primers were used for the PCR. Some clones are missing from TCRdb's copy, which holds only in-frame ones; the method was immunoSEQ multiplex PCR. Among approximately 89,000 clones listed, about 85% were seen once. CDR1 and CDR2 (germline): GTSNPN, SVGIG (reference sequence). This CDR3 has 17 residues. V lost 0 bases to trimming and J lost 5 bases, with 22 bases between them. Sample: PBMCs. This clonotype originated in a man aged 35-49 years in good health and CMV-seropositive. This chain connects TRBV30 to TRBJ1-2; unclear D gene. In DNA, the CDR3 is TGTGCCTGGAGTGTACGTTCCAGGTCGAAGGTCAAGTATGGCTACACCTTC. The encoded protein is CAWSVRSRSKVKYGYTF.